This T cell receptor beta chain was sequenced during a study of shared clonotypes between healthy human individuals. Regarding the study as a whole: Estimated clonotype richness was generally higher in naive than memory subsets. Sorted-subset sequencing was shown by rarefaction to be incomplete despite large depth. Clonotype sharing across several donors was observed for 4% to 5.5% of naive CD4 clonotypes. Collection of samples was limited to blood; tissue repertoires likely differ.

V dropped 6 bases and J dropped 5; count of bases not matched to a gene: 9. The germline V gene has CDR1 LNHDA and CDR2 SQIVND (reference sequence). This CDR3 contains 15 residues. Concerning this clone itself: Its cognate antigen is unknown.

Repertoires were generated with immunoSEQ multiplex PCR, while TCRdb's copy carries only in-frame clones and drops some. The sample consists of 2.5 million or so clones, approximately 92% of them appearing once. The sequenced sample consisted of naive CD4+ T cells sorted from blood. Stated subset: CD45RA+ positively selected. The rearrangement links TRBV19 to TRBJ2-5; 10 nucleotides line up with TRBD2. This clonotype was sampled from a man between 18 and 29 years old in good health. This CDR3 is CASSPAGGRYETQYF. Here the CDR3 DNA reads TGTGCCAGTAGCCCAGCGGGGGGGCGTTACGAGACCCAGTACTTC. Drawing the rest from reference TRBV19 and TRBJ2-5, the complete variable domain is DGGITQSPKYLFRKEGQNVTLSCEQNLNHDAMYWYRQDPGQGLRLIYYSQIVNDFQKGDIAEGYSVSREKKESFPLTVTSAQKNPTAFYLCASSPAGGRYETQYFGPGTRLLVL.